The source of this T cell receptor beta chain is a study of blood T cell repertoires in COVID-19. In the authors' workflow: Researchers report that nucleated cell counts were estimated from reference gene primer amplification. TCRdb keeps only in-frame clones here, not all; method: immunoSEQ multiplex PCR. D and trimming were read from the DNA, whereas the V and J calls and clone size are those reported in that table. The sample contains 140,000 to 150,000 clones, roughly 89% of which appear only once. The V end lost 2 bases, the J end lost 3 bases, and 10 bases lay between the germline ends. The CDR3 contains 13 residues. Germline CDR1 is GTSNPN and CDR2 is SVGIG (reference sequence).

The specimen was peripheral blood. The sequence was obtained from a woman aged 45-60 years with active or convalescent COVID-19. This chain connects TRBV30 to TRBJ1-1; a possible D gene is TRBD1 (6 bases). CDR3 coding DNA: TGTGCCTGGAGTAGCGGACAGTACACTGAAGCTTTCTTT. Translation gives CAWSSGQYTEAFF.